The 19 T cell receptor beta chains presented below share a single source sample, sequenced in a study of circulating and synovial CD4+ cells in juvenile arthritis. The repertoire was sequenced with immunoSEQ multiplex PCR; TCRdb's copy has only in-frame clones and lacks some. The data show around 35,000 clones, 95% seen once. Sample: CD4+ T cells from blood. These receptors were taken from a human donor with juvenile idiopathic arthritis.

In this sample, this clone turned up once. The chain links TRBV7-9 to TRBJ2-4; 9 bases align to TRBD2. Germline V gene data show CDR1 as SEHNR and CDR2 as FQNEAQ (reference sequence). V trimming: 5 bases; J trimming: 8 bases; junction bases outside the gene matches: 7. The CDR3 has 14 amino acids. The CDR3 DNA reads as TGTGCCAGCAGCCCCGGACTAGCGACAGACATTCAGTACTTC. It codes for CASSPGLATDIQYF.

The sample holds one count of this clone. The chain combines TRBV27 with TRBJ1-5; D is possibly TRBD1 (6 bases). V lost 5 bases to trimming and J lost 0 bases, with 11 bases between them. The CDR3 runs to 15 residues. Per germline, CDR1 MNHEY and CDR2 SMNVEV (reference sequence). This CDR3 reads CASSTDSYSNQPQHF. Written as DNA, the CDR3 is TGTGCCAGCAGTACGGACAGCTATAGCAATCAGCCCCAGCATTTT.

The chain is built from TRBV7-8 and TRBJ2-1; 13 bases match TRBD2. This CDR3 spans 20 amino acids. Looked up from germline, CDR1 is SGHVS and CDR2 is FQNEAQ. V was pared by 1 base and J by 5 bases, with 14 bases of the junction left unmatched. CDR3 DNA: TGTGCCAGCAGCTTAGTAGAAAAGACTAGCGGGGGGAGCGGTAACAATGAGCAGTTCTTC. Encoded protein: CASSLVEKTSGGSGNNEQFF.

J is TRBJ1-4 and V is TRBV7-9; D uncertain. The ends were cut back, 5 bases at V and 1 base at J, with 14 bases in the middle. This CDR3 is built from 16 residues. The germline V gene encodes CDR1 SEHNR and CDR2 FQNEAQ (reference sequence). The CDR3 here is CASSPGAVGTNEKLFF. The DNA of the CDR3 is TGTGCCAGCAGCCCAGGCGCAGTTGGAACTAATGAAAAACTGTTTTTT.

This chain links TRBV6-6 with TRBJ1-4, with TRBD1 as a possible D gene (5 bases). The CDR3 sequence is 12 residues long. The germline CDR1 and CDR2 sequences are MNHNY and SVGAGI (reference sequence). Trimming removed 6 bases from V and 6 bases from J, with 8 bases in between. This CDR3 is CASSQQDEKLFF. The CDR3 DNA sequence: TGTGCCAGCAGCCAACAGGATGAAAAACTGTTTTTT.

This chain uses TRBV14 with TRBJ2-3; D is undetermined. The CDR3 spans 12 residues. Trimming took 4 bases from V and 9 from J, leaving 11 bases between them. Germline V lookup: CDR1 SGHDN, CDR2 FVKESK. CDR3 sequence (DNA): TGTGCCAGCAGCCCAAATCAGAGGACGCAGTATTTT. As protein: CASSPNQRTQYF.

V is TRBV6-1 and J is TRBJ2-5; possibly TRBD1 for D (6 bases). The J call may be in error: the DNA end matches TRBJ2-7 better. Germline V gene sequence: CDR1 MNHNS, CDR2 SASEGT. The CDR3 is made up of 14 amino acids. CDR3 amino acids: CASRSKDRAYEQYF. The DNA of the CDR3 is TGTGCCAGCAGATCCAAGGACAGAGCCTACGAGCAGTACTTC.

The V gene is TRBV7-9, the J gene TRBJ1-2; 8 bases are shared with TRBD1. This CDR3 contains 15 residues. Germline V CDR1 and CDR2: SEHNR, FQNEAQ (reference sequence). With 0 bases clipped from V and 5 bases from J, the junction kept 5 bases outside the gene matches. In DNA, the CDR3 is TGTGCCAGCAGCTTAGCTAAAGGACAGGGATATGGCTACACCTTC. Protein product: CASSLAKGQGYGYTF.

The genes are TRBV6-5 and TRBJ2-3; 8 positions agree with TRBD2. The V gene's germline CDR1 is MNHEY and CDR2 SVGAGI. The CDR3 has 13 amino acids. The trim removed 7 bases at V and 3 bases at J, leaving 3 bases unmatched. Written as DNA, the CDR3 is TGTGCCAGCACCCGGGGGGGGACAGATACGCAGTATTTT. Amino acid sequence: CASTRGGTDTQYF.

The chain has TRBV28 and TRBJ2-7, with D maybe TRBD2 (5 bases). Trimming left V 1 base short and J 4 bases short, with 11 bases between. The germline CDR1 and CDR2 sequences are MDHEN and SYDVKM. The CDR3 covers 14 residues. CDR3 loop: CASSLYGRGYEQYF. In DNA, the CDR3 is TGTGCCAGCAGTTTATACGGGCGCGGGTACGAGCAGTACTTC.

The V and J genes are TRBV4-2 and TRBJ2-7; 11 bases match TRBD2. The CDR3 has 18 residues. CDR1 is LGHNA, CDR2 YNFKEQ, per germline. The junction had 13 bases not matched to a gene; V was cut back by 3 bases and J by 3 bases. The CDR3 coding sequence is TGTGCCAGCAGCCACCGAGCCGGGACTAGCGGACGGAACTACGAGCAGTACTTC. Its translation is CASSHRAGTSGRNYEQYF.

The chain is built from TRBV7-8 and TRBJ2-7, with TRBD2 as a possible D gene (6 bases). This CDR3 has 14 residues. The ends were cut back, 5 bases at V and 0 bases at J, with 11 bases in the middle. Germline lookup yields CDR1 SGHVS and CDR2 FQNEAQ. This CDR3 reads CASSTRGSSYEQYF. The CDR3, as DNA: TGTGCCAGCAGCACACGGGGGAGCTCCTACGAGCAGTACTTC.

The rearrangement joins TRBV4-3 to TRBJ1-1, with D possibly TRBD1 on 6 matching bases. From germline, CDR1 is LGHNA and CDR2 YSLEER. The CDR3 loop spans 14 amino acids. V was cut by 3 bases and J by 1 base, with 9 bases left in between. CDR3 sequence (DNA): TGCGCCAGCAGCCATTGGGGACAGAACACTGAAGCTTTCTTT. Its translation is CASSHWGQNTEAFF.

The chain links TRBV2 to TRBJ2-1; 7 bases line up with TRBD2. Germline CDR1 SNHLY, CDR2 FYNNEI. The V gene end was trimmed by 7 bases and the J gene end by 5 bases; junction bases not matched to a gene: 14. The CDR3 runs 16 residues. The CDR3 loop is CASIGLAGERHNEQFF. As DNA, the CDR3 is TGTGCCAGCATAGGTCTGGCGGGAGAAAGACACAATGAGCAGTTCTTC.

V usage is TRBV30 and J usage is TRBJ2-2; possibly TRBD2 for D (5 bases). This CDR3 spans 14 amino acids. Trimming took off 2 bases at V and 4 bases at J, with 11 bases between the two ends. Germline CDR1 reads GTSNPN; CDR2 reads SVGIG (reference sequence). The CDR3 DNA sequence: TGTGCCTGGAGTCAAGGACTGATCACCGGGGAGCTGTTTTTT. Amino acid sequence: CAWSQGLITGELFF.

This chain connects TRBV5-1 to TRBJ1-2; unclear D gene. V was pared by 6 bases and J by 6 bases, with 33 bases between. This CDR3 region has 19 residues. The V gene's germline CDR1 is SGHRS and CDR2 YFSETQ. The CDR3 sequence: CASKLGVGELLFRNDGYTF. In DNA, the CDR3 is TGCGCCAGCAAGCTTGGAGTCGGAGAGCTCCTGTTTCGCAATGATGGCTACACCTTC.

The V and J genes are TRBV4-2 and TRBJ2-7, with D possibly matching TRBD1 (5 bases). Trimming stripped 0 bases from V and 3 bases from J, with 9 bases between. The CDR3 totals 14 residues. CDR1 LGHNA and CDR2 YNFKEQ come from the germline V gene. The CDR3 nucleotides are TGTGCCAGCAGCCAAGATTGGCAGGGCTACGAGCAGTACTTC. This sequence encodes CASSQDWQGYEQYF.

The gene calls are TRBV7-2 and TRBJ2-3, with D possibly matching TRBD1 (5 bases). Germline V CDR1 and CDR2: SGHTA, FQGNSA. V lost 5 bases to trimming and J lost 2 bases, with 14 bases between them. The CDR3 extends over 15 amino acids. The CDR3 loop reads CASSLNRLLTDTQYF. The DNA for the CDR3 is TGTGCCAGCAGCCTAAACAGGCTCCTCACAGATACGCAGTATTTT.

V gene TRBV5-1 combines with J gene TRBJ2-5; D might be TRBD2 (6 bases). The CDR3 extends over 14 amino acids. The germline V and J ends were trimmed by 0 bases and 11 bases, with 17 bases remaining between them. The germline CDR1 and CDR2 sequences are SGHRS and YFSETQ. The CDR3 loop reads CASSLGGQGREQYF. The CDR3 DNA follows: TGCGCCAGCAGCTTGGGAGGTCAGGGTCGGGAGCAGTACTTC.